A single sample gave rise to the 14 T cell receptor beta chains below, sequenced in a study of cytomegalovirus exposure and HLA in healthy donors (TCRdb year 2017). The library was obtained by the immunoSEQ multiplex PCR assay. The multiplex PCR relied on a mix of 60 forward primers for TCR Vbeta segments and 13 reverse primers for TCR Jbeta segments. The table was pulled from immuneACCESS by TCRdb, which kept in-frame rearrangements only. Such tables lose some clones; where checked, under half of the loss comes from unresolved V genes, and the rest has no known cause. This sample gives about 160,000 clones in total; roughly 80% of them show up just once. The leading ten clones occupy nearly 2.5% of the sample. The specimen was PBMCs. The receptor source for this set is a male donor in good health and CMV-seronegative.

This chain uses TRBV5-1 with TRBJ1-3, with no clear D. The CDR3 extends over 15 amino acids. Germline V gives CDR1 SGHRS, CDR2 YFSETQ. V dropped 1 base and J dropped 0 bases, with 8 bases sitting between them. The CDR3 sequence is CASSLLESSGNTIYF. Written as DNA, the CDR3 is TGCGCCAGCAGCTTGCTGGAGAGCTCTGGAAACACCATATATTTT.

The chain uses TRBV7-6 and TRBJ1-1; no firm D call. This CDR3 comprises 14 residues. Trimming pared 0 bases from V and 3 bases from J, leaving 8 bases between. Germline values: CDR1 SGHVS, CDR2 FNYEAQ. The CDR3 region is CASSLAHGDTEAFF. CDR3 sequence (DNA): TGTGCCAGCAGCTTAGCTCACGGGGACACTGAAGCTTTCTTT.

The rearrangement links TRBV5-6 to TRBJ2-4; D not certain. The germline CDR1 and CDR2 sequences are SGHDT and YYEEEE. Trimming pared 0 bases from V and 0 bases from J, leaving 10 bases between. This CDR3 region has 16 residues. CDR3 loop: CASSLGEILAKNIQYF. The CDR3 DNA follows: TGTGCCAGCAGCTTGGGAGAGATTTTAGCCAAAAACATTCAGTACTTC.

A note on this clone: One end of the junction fails to match germline, which may point to a read error. V and J are TRBV29-1 and TRBJ2-2, with 7 bases aligning to TRBD1. Germline V lookup: CDR1 SQVTM, CDR2 ANQGSEA. The CDR3 extends over 14 amino acids. The CDR3 DNA is TGCAGCGTAGAAGGGACAGCACCTAACGGGGAGCTGTTTTTT. It is translated as CSVEGTAPNGELFF.

This clone showed up just a few times. The chain recombines TRBV4-3 with TRBJ1-6; no reliable D call. V dropped 1 base and J dropped 9 bases, with 7 bases sitting between them. Germline V lookup: CDR1 LGHNA, CDR2 YSLEER. The CDR3 is made up of 13 amino acids. The CDR3 sequence is CASSQAGGSPLHF. CDR3 coding DNA: TGCGCCAGCAGCCAAGCTGGAGGTTCACCCCTCCACTTT.

The J gene is TRBJ2-5, the V gene TRBV5-1, with 12 bases lining up with TRBD2. Germline-derived CDR1 and CDR2 are SGHRS and YFSETQ. The CDR3 loop spans 14 amino acids. With 5 bases clipped from V and 4 bases from J, the junction kept 3 bases outside the gene matches. The CDR3 reads CASSSSGGGETQYF. The DNA of the CDR3 is TGCGCCAGCAGTTCTAGCGGGGGGGGAGAGACCCAGTACTTC.

Comment on this clone: This same CDR3 is encoded by further DNA sequences in the sample. The chain couples TRBV19 to TRBJ1-4, with D unclear. Germline CDR1 LNHDA, CDR2 SQIVND (reference sequence). The V end was cut by 4 bases, the J end by 8 bases, with 5 bases between. This CDR3 is built from 11 residues. CDR3 nucleotide sequence: TGTGCCAGTAGTACTCGGGAAAAACTGTTTTTT. It yields the protein CASSTREKLFF.

The rearrangement joins TRBV11-2 to TRBJ2-7; unclear D gene. The ends were cut back, 2 bases at V and 0 bases at J, with 8 bases in the middle. The CDR3 consists of 14 residues. In germline, CDR1 is SGHAT, CDR2 FQNNGV. In DNA, the CDR3 is TGTGCCAGCAGCTTATCAAGGAGCTCCTACGAGCAGTACTTC. This encodes CASSLSRSSYEQYF.

The V and J genes are TRBV4-2 and TRBJ1-3; D remains unclear. The V end lost 0 bases, the J end lost 0 bases, and 12 bases lay between the germline ends. Germline V gene sequence: CDR1 LGHNA, CDR2 YNFKEQ. There are 17 residues in the CDR3. This chain's CDR3 is CASSQDPGRPSGNTIYF. For the CDR3, the DNA is TGTGCCAGCAGCCAAGATCCGGGGAGGCCCTCTGGAAACACCATATATTTT.

CDR3 loop: CASSLGRTGGAEAFF. In DNA form, the CDR3 reads TGTGCCAGCAGTTTAGGCAGGACAGGGGGAGCTGAAGCTTTCTTT. V and J are TRBV27 and TRBJ1-1, with 10 positions matching TRBD1. Germline assignment: CDR1 MNHEY and CDR2 SMNVEV (reference sequence). The J segment lost 6 bases and the V segment lost 2 bases, leaving 6 bases of the junction unmatched. The CDR3 consists of 15 residues.

Turning to this clone: One end of the junction is discordant with germline, which a read error may explain. The rearrangement uses TRBV2 and TRBJ1-2; 8 nucleotides agree with TRBD1. Germline loops: CDR1 SNHLY, CDR2 FYNNEI. This CDR3 comprises 13 residues. CDR3 nucleotide sequence: TGTGCCAGCAGTGAGAGGGACAGGAGGGGCTACCCCTTC. Residues: CASSERDRRGYPF.

Written as DNA, the CDR3 is TGTGCCAGCAGTGAACAGGGTCCTCCCTACGAGCAGTACTTC. Amino acids: CASSEQGPPYEQYF. The chain recombines TRBV2 with TRBJ2-5; possibly TRBD1 for D (5 bases). TRBJ2-7 matches the DNA end more closely, so the J call is doubtful. The CDR3 is made up of 14 amino acids. CDR1 is SNHLY, CDR2 FYNNEI, per germline.

Comments on this clone: Other DNA variants within this sample encode the same CDR3. This sequence joins TRBV7-6 and TRBJ1-1; a weak D match, TRBD1 (5 bases). The CDR3 runs 14 residues. Trimming left V 0 bases short and J 1 base short, with 6 bases between. The germline V gene has CDR1 SGHVS and CDR2 FNYEAQ. The CDR3: CASSLAGGNTEAFF. The CDR3 bases are TGTGCCAGCAGCTTAGCGGGGGGGAACACTGAAGCTTTCTTT.

The rearrangement joins TRBV5-1 to TRBJ2-1; 8 bases line up with TRBD2. The CDR3 totals 13 residues. Germline V lookup: CDR1 SGHRS, CDR2 YFSETQ. With V trimmed by 1 base and J by 8 bases, 2 bases remained unmatched. The CDR3 protein is CASSLTSGDEQFF. CDR3 DNA: TGCGCCAGCAGCTTGACTAGCGGCGATGAGCAGTTCTTC.